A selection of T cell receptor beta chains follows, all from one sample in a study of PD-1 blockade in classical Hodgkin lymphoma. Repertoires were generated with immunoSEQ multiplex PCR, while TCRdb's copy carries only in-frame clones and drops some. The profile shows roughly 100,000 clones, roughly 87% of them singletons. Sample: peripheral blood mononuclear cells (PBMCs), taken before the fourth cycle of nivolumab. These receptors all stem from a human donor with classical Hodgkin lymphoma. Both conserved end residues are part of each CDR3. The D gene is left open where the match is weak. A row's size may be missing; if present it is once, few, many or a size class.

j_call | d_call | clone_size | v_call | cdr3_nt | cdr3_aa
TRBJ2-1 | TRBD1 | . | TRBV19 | TGTGCCAGTAGTCTCCGACAGGGTGGGCAGTTCTTC | CASSLRQGGQFF
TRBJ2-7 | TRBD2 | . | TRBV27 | TGTGCCAGCAGTCCAGGACTAGCGGGGATTTACGAGCAGTACTTC | CASSPGLAGIYEQYF
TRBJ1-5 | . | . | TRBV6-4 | TGTGCCAGCTGGCAGGCAAATCAGCCCCAGCATTTT | CASWQANQPQHF
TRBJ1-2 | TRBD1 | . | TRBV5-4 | TGTGCCAGCAGGCTGACAGGGGGGGACGGCTACACCTTC | CASRLTGGDGYTF
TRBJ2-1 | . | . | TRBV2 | TGTGCCAGCAGCGCGGCCGGCTTGGGCCAGCTTAGCTCCTACAATGAGCAGTTCTTC | CASSAAGLGQLSSYNEQFF
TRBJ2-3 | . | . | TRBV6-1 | TGTGCCAGCAGTGTGGTCCGGGACCCGGGGACAGATACGCAGTATTTT | CASSVVRDPGTDTQYF
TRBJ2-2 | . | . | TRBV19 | TGTGCCAGTAGCTCGGGACCCGCGGGGGAGCTGTTTTTT | CASSSGPAGELFF
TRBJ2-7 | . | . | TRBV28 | TGTGCCAGCACGGCGGGGTCGCTATCCTACGAGCAGTACTTC | CASTAGSLSYEQYF
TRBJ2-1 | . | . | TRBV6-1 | TGTGCCACCCGAACCGGGACGCTGAATGAGCAGTTCTTC | CATRTGTLNEQFF
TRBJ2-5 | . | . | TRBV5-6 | TGTGCCAGCAGCTTAGGACGGACCCAAGAGACCCAGTACTTC | CASSLGRTQETQYF
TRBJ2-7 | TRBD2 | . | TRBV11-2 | TGTGCCAGCACCGGTAAAGTAGCGGGAGGTAGACTTTCCTACGAGCAGTACTTC | CASTGKVAGGRLSYEQYF
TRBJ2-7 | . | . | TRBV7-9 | TGTGCCAGCAGCCGGGACCGACCACCCGCCTACTACGAGCAGTACTTC | CASSRDRPPAYYEQYF
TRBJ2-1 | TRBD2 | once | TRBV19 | TGTGCCAGTAGCCCAACTAGCGGACACAATGAGCAGTTCTTC | CASSPTSGHNEQFF
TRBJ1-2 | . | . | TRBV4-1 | TGCGCCAGCAGCCAAGGTGTCAGGGCTAACTATGGCTACACCTTC | CASSQGVRANYGYTF
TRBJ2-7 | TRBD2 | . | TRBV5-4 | TGTGCCAGCAGCTCCCCTAGCGGGAGTACGGGCGAGCAGTACTTC | CASSSPSGSTGEQYF
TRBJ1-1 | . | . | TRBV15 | TGTGCCACCAGCAGAGATCTATTCGGGGGAGAAGCTTTCTTT | CATSRDLFGGEAFF
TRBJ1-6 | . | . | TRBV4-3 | TGCGCCAGCAGCCAAGTTCCGCAGATGGGGAATAATTCACCCCTCCACTTT | CASSQVPQMGNNSPLHF
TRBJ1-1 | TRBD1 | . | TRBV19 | TGTGCCAGTAGTATTAGCAGGGGGCTTGGGACTGAAGCTTTCTTT | CASSISRGLGTEAFF
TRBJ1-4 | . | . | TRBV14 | TGTGCCAGCAGCCCCGGGCGGGGGCAGGGACGGAAAACTAATGAAAAACTGTTTTTT | CASSPGRGQGRKTNEKLFF
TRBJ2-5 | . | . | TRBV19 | TGTGCCAGTAGCCGCTCCGGGAGCTTAGAAGAGACCCAGTACTTC | CASSRSGSLEETQYF
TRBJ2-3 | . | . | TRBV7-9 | TGTGCCAGCCTCCTGGGTGGGCGCACAGATACGCAGTATTTT | CASLLGGRTDTQYF
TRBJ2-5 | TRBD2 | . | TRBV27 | TGTGCCAGCAGTCATTGGACTAGCGGGAGAAAGGAGACCCAGTACTTC | CASSHWTSGRKETQYF
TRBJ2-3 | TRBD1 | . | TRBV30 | TGTGCCTGGAACTTCGGACAGGGCACAGATACGCAGTATTTT | CAWNFGQGTDTQYF
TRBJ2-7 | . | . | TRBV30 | TGTGCCTGGACCGTGGGGGGCCCAGTCTACGAGCAGTACTTC | CAWTVGGPVYEQYF
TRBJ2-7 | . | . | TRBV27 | TGTGCCAGCAGGCCCCGCCTAGCTGAGAGCTACGAGCAGTACTTC | CASRPRLAESYEQYF
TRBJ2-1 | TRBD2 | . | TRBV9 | TGTGCCAGCAGATTCGGACTAGGGGCGGGCAATGAGCAGTTCTTC | CASRFGLGAGNEQFF
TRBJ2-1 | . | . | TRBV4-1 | TGCGCCAGCAGCCAAGATAGGGGCTTGGATTTTGAGGACAATGAGCAGTTCTTC | CASSQDRGLDFEDNEQFF
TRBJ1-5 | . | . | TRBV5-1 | TGCGCCAGCAGCTGTCCCCCGGGCCGGGGAATGTCAAGCAATCAGCCCCAGCATTTT | CASSCPPGRGMSSNQPQHF
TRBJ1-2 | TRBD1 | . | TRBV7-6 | TGTGCCAGCAGCCCCGGACAGGGGACCTATGGCTACACCTTC | CASSPGQGTYGYTF
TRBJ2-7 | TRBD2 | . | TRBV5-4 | TGTGCCAGCAGCACCGGACTAGCGGGAGGGAAAGCCAGCGAGCAGTACTTC | CASSTGLAGGKASEQYF
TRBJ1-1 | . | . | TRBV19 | TGTGCCAGTAACCCCGGGTCCCGAGGGAGGAACACTGAAGCTTTCTTT | CASNPGSRGRNTEAFF
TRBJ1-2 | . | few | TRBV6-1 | TGTGCCAGCAACGGACCGCTAGACTATGGCTACACCTTC | CASNGPLDYGYTF
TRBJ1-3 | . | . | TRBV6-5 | TGTGCCAGCCGAACGGACACCAGCTCTGGAAACACCATATATTTT | CASRTDTSSGNTIYF
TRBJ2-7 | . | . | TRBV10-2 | TGCGCCAGCAGTGATTGGTATCTCCCGGGGGCCTACGAGCAGTACTTC | CASSDWYLPGAYEQYF
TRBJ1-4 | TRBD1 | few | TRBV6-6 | TGTGCCAGCAGTGGACAGGGCGTAGGGGAAAAACTGTTTTTT | CASSGQGVGEKLFF
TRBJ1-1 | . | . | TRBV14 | TGTGCCAGCAGCCAGGATCCAACCGGGAGGGAAAAAGCTTTCTTT | CASSQDPTGREKAFF
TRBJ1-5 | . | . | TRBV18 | TGTGCCAGCTCACCCGCAGCCGATCAGCCCCAGCATTTT | CASSPAADQPQHF